One sample yielded the 4 T cell receptor beta chains listed below, sequenced in a study of control samples from healthy donors and cancer patients. Generated by immunoSEQ multiplex PCR, the TCRdb table keeps only in-frame clones and is missing some. The data contain 100,000 to 150,000 clones, roughly 90% of them seen just once; the ten biggest clones take up 5.5% to 7%. Specimen: blood. The receptors shown here come from a man younger than 35 in good health.

This rearrangement joins TRBV7-9 to TRBJ1-2, with 7 bases matching TRBD1. The germline gives CDR1 SEHNR, CDR2 FQNEAQ (reference sequence). This CDR3 contains 14 residues. With 3 bases clipped from V and 5 bases from J, the junction kept 6 bases outside the gene matches. CDR3 bases: TGTGCCAGCAGCTTGGGACAGAGGGTTTATGGCTACACCTTC. Encoded protein: CASSLGQRVYGYTF.

This clone was counted a few times. V is TRBV2 and J is TRBJ1-1, with 11 bases aligning to TRBD1. The CDR3 totals 12 residues. V dropped 6 bases and J dropped 12; count of bases not matched to a gene: 6. Per the germline V gene, CDR1 is SNHLY and CDR2 is FYNNEI. Here the CDR3 DNA reads TGTGCCAGCAGGCTCGGGACAGGGGGAACTTTCTTT. Translating it yields CASRLGTGGTFF. Complete variable domain (other parts from reference TRBV2 and TRBJ1-1): EPEVTQTPSHQVTQMGQEVILRCVPISNHLYFYWYRQILGQKVEFLVSFYNNEISEKSEIFDDQFSVERPDGSNFTLKIRSTKLEDSAMYFCASRLGTGGTFFGQGTRLTVV.

The chain employs TRBV30 and TRBJ1-3; D is unresolved. Germline loops: CDR1 GTSNPN, CDR2 SVGIG (reference sequence). The V end lost 3 bases, the J end lost 0 bases, and 15 bases lay between the germline ends. This CDR3 is 16 amino acids long. In DNA, the CDR3 is TGTGCCTGGAGCATAAATCCCGGAGGCTCTGGAAACACCATATATTTT. This gives the protein CAWSINPGGSGNTIYF.

CDR3 bases: TGTGCCAGCAGCGGAGACAACAATTCACCCCTCCACTTT. It specifies CASSGDNNSPLHF. The rearrangement joins TRBV9 to TRBJ1-6; D gene ambiguous. The CDR3 totals 13 residues. Trimming shortened V by 3 bases and J by 7 bases, and 8 bases separated the two germline ends. Germline CDR1 and CDR2: SGDLS and YYNGEE.